The present entry profiles one T cell receptor (beta chain) with its context. The antigen remains undetermined. Trimming stripped 1 base from V and 9 bases from J, with 16 bases between. This CDR3 comprises 16 residues. Germline assignment: CDR1 MNHEY and CDR2 SMNVEV (reference sequence). The sample originates from a study of T-cell memory formation after mild COVID-19. Overall study context: Largely, the TCR clusters proved donor specific. Study observations and caveats: Among CD4+ contracting clones, most were CM and EM, and CD8+ ones EMRA.

TCR alpha and TCR beta cDNA libraries with sample barcodes and UMIs came from 5'RACE using constant-segment primers. TCRdb recomputed calls from the 5' RACE reads with MiXCR, one row per CDR3 protein. The sample has over 500,000 distinct CDR3 sequences, around a sixth seen once. Input material: PBMCs or a T cell subset sorted from them (not recorded which). This sequence was found in an adult woman who had mild COVID-19 (a few samples of this study predate the infection). Cell type and time point are not known. The V call is TRBV27, the J call TRBJ1-6, with no clear D. DNA of the CDR3: TGTGCCAGCAGTTTATTACCCTCGGGGAAGGGTTCACCCCTCCACTTT. Encoded protein: CASSLLPSGKGSPLHF.